Shown below are 22 T cell receptor beta chains from a single sample sequenced in a study of T-cell memory formation after mild COVID-19. TCRdb re-analysed the 5' RACE reads in MiXCR, keeping a single row per CDR3 protein. The sample holds 450,000 to 650,000 distinct CDR3 sequences, about a fifth seen once. The sample was PBMCs or a T cell subset sorted from them (not recorded which). Receptor source: an adult woman who had mild COVID-19 (a few samples of this study predate the infection). Cell type and time point are not known.

V gene TRBV18 combines with J gene TRBJ1-2, with TRBD1 matching over 8 bases. Germline CDR1 reads KGHSH; CDR2 reads LQKENI. CDR3 length equals 17 residues. V lost 1 base, J lost 6 bases, and 13 bases stayed unmatched. CDR3 DNA sequence: TGTGCCAGCTCACCACAGTCACTCCTGGGACAGGAGGATGGCTACACCTTC. Amino acids: CASSPQSLLGQEDGYTF.

The genes are TRBV5-4 and TRBJ2-2; 9 bases are shared with TRBD2. Germline lookup yields CDR1 SGHNT and CDR2 YYREEE (reference sequence). Unmatched junction bases numbered 1, after V lost 0 bases and J lost 4 bases. The CDR3 has 15 residues. The CDR3 loop reads CASSLVRGGTGELFF. Written as DNA, the CDR3 is TGTGCCAGCAGCTTGGTGCGGGGGGGCACCGGGGAGCTGTTTTTT.

The gene calls are TRBV2 and TRBJ2-5, with no clear D. The CDR3 is made up of 11 amino acids. Germline V gene lookup returns CDR1 SNHLY and CDR2 FYNNEI. V lost 3 bases and J 6 bases, leaving 5 bases between the germline ends. The CDR3 bases are TGTGCCAGCAGTGACTCGAAGACCCAGTACTTC. Its protein product is CASSDSKTQYF.

This clonotype was counted a few times. V is TRBV5-6 and J is TRBJ2-3; 11 positions agree with TRBD2. CDR3 length: 18 amino acids. The germline CDR1 and CDR2 sequences are SGHDT and YYEEEE. V lost 2 bases, J lost 1 base, and 9 bases stayed unmatched. The CDR3 loop is CASSFPSGGKLGTDTQYF. The DNA for the CDR3 is TGTGCCAGCAGCTTTCCTAGCGGGGGGAAGTTGGGCACAGATACGCAGTATTTT. Full variable domain (missing parts from reference TRBV5-6 and TRBJ2-3): DAGVTQSPTHLIKTRGQQVTLRCSPKSGHDTVSWYQQALGQGPQFIFQYYEEEERQRGNFPDRFSGHQFPNYSSELNVNALLLGDSALYLCASSFPSGGKLGTDTQYFGPGTRLTVL.

This clonotype showed up just a few times. This chain uses TRBV7-9 with TRBJ2-3; TRBD2 aligns across 10 bases. Germline V gene lookup returns CDR1 SEHNR and CDR2 FQNEAQ (reference sequence). The V gene end was trimmed by 7 bases and the J gene end by 1 base; junction bases not matched to a gene: 11. This CDR3 has 17 residues. CDR3 sequence (DNA): TGTGCCAGCAACCTACTAGCGGGAACGGAGGGCACAGATACGCAGTATTTT. Residues: CASNLLAGTEGTDTQYF.

The rearrangement uses TRBV6-1 and TRBJ2-7; D remains unclear. Between the trimmed V and J ends, which lost 2 bases and 2 bases, there was a span of 10 bases. The germline gives CDR1 MNHNS, CDR2 SASEGT. The CDR3 is made up of 14 amino acids. In DNA form, the CDR3 reads TGTGCCAGCAGTGAAAAGAGGACCCCCTACGAGCAGTACTTC. Its protein is CASSEKRTPYEQYF.

V and J are TRBV3-1 and TRBJ1-5, with 7 nucleotides matching TRBD1. Looked up from germline, CDR1 is LGHDT and CDR2 is YNNKEL (reference sequence). The CDR3 is made up of 15 amino acids. J lost 5 bases, V lost 0 bases, and 4 bases had no gene match. This CDR3 is CASSQDIGGDQPQHF. The CDR3 DNA is TGTGCCAGCAGCCAAGATATAGGGGGCGATCAGCCCCAGCATTTT.

There are a few counts of this clonotype. The genes are TRBV11-2 and TRBJ2-2; weak D call: TRBD2 (6 bases). The V end was cut by 6 bases, the J end by 3 bases, with 17 bases between. Germline V gene data show CDR1 as SGHAT and CDR2 as FQNNGV. This CDR3 contains 16 residues. The CDR3 protein is CASRSPGSSHTGELFF. The CDR3 DNA reads as TGTGCCAGCAGGTCCCCCGGGAGCTCGCACACCGGGGAGCTGTTTTTT.

This clonotype was detected many times. J is TRBJ2-1 and V is TRBV5-1; 9 bases are shared with TRBD2. Germline CDR1 and CDR2: SGHRS and YFSETQ. V lost 4 bases and J lost 2; bases outside the gene matches: 4. CDR3 length: 15 residues. The CDR3 bases are TGCGCCAGCAGCCTAGCGGGAACCCCCTACAATGAGCAGTTCTTC. Amino acids: CASSLAGTPYNEQFF.

This clonotype was counted only a few times. The chain employs TRBV5-4 and TRBJ1-2; 7 bases are shared with TRBD1. The CDR3 is 13 amino acids. V lost 4 bases, J lost 2 bases, and 2 bases stayed unmatched. Per the germline V gene, CDR1 is SGHNT and CDR2 is YYREEE (reference sequence). CDR3 region: CASSKDRNYGYTF. CDR3 sequence (DNA): TGTGCCAGCAGCAAGGACAGGAACTATGGCTACACCTTC.

This clonotype has only a few counts. J is TRBJ1-5 and V is TRBV5-5; TRBD1 is a possible D gene (6 bases). CDR3 length equals 16 residues. Germline lookup yields CDR1 SGHKS and CDR2 YYEKEE (reference sequence). With 0 bases removed from V and 5 bases from J, the gap between germline ends came to 15 bases. This CDR3 is CASSLGPGHLDQPQHF. CDR3 in DNA: TGTGCCAGCAGCTTGGGGCCGGGACACTTAGATCAGCCCCAGCATTTT.

V gene TRBV6-1 combines with J gene TRBJ2-5, with D perhaps given as TRBD1 or TRBD2 (6 bases each). CDR1 MNHNS and CDR2 SASEGT come from the germline V gene. V lost 2 bases and J lost 5, with 12 bases in between. The CDR3 is 14 residues long. The CDR3, as DNA: TGTGCCAGCAGTGAACCCGGGGGCGGGGAGACCCAGTACTTC. This translates into CASSEPGGGETQYF.

V is TRBV7-2 and J is TRBJ2-1, with TRBD2 matching 9 bases. The CDR3 runs 12 residues. Trimming removed 1 base from V and 13 bases from J; junction bases left unmatched: 2. From germline, CDR1 is SGHTA and CDR2 FQGNSA. This chain's CDR3 is CASSLGTSVQFF. As DNA, the CDR3 is TGTGCCAGCAGCTTAGGGACTAGCGTCCAGTTCTTC. Filled out from reference TRBV7-2 and TRBJ2-1, the complete variable domain reads GAGVSQSPSNKVTEKGKDVELRCDPISGHTALYWYRQSLGQGLEFLIYFQGNSAPDKSGLPSDRFSAERTGGSVSTLTIQRTQQEDSAVYLCASSLGTSVQFFGPGTRLTVL.

V and J are TRBV6-1 and TRBJ2-5, with TRBD2 matching 8 bases. Per germline, CDR1 MNHNS and CDR2 SASEGT. The CDR3 length is 15 residues. V lost 6 bases, J lost 4 bases, and 10 bases stayed unmatched. The CDR3 reads CASSQPLAGGETQYF. CDR3 bases: TGTGCCAGCAGCCAGCCCCTAGCGGGTGGAGAGACCCAGTACTTC.

This chain connects TRBV13 to TRBJ2-5; 11 bases align to TRBD1. Germline CDR1 reads PRHDT; CDR2 reads FYEKMQ (reference sequence). The J segment lost 5 bases and the V segment lost 4 bases, leaving 12 bases of the junction unmatched. The CDR3 totals 17 residues. DNA for the CDR3: TGTGCCAGCAGCTCAGCCTGGGGACAGGGGGGTTGGGAGACCCAGTACTTC. It translates to CASSSAWGQGGWETQYF.

The V gene is TRBV5-1, the J gene TRBJ1-3, with 9 nucleotides matching TRBD1. Germline CDR1 is SGHRS and CDR2 is YFSETQ. This CDR3 spans 16 amino acids. V gave up 2 bases and J gave up 0 bases; unmatched junction bases: 3. CDR3 sequence: CASSFGQGNSGNTIYF. The CDR3 bases are TGCGCCAGCAGCTTTGGACAGGGGAACTCTGGAAACACCATATATTTT.

This clonotype was detected a few times. The CDR3 nucleotides read TGTGCCAGCAGCTTAGATCTAGGAAATACGCAGTATTTT. It translates to CASSLDLGNTQYF. V gene TRBV11-2 combines with J gene TRBJ2-3; D is ambiguous. Germline V gene lookup returns CDR1 SGHAT and CDR2 FQNNGV. V lost 0 bases and J 7 bases, leaving 8 bases between the germline ends. CDR3 length: 13 amino acids.

This clonotype appeared a few times. This chain connects TRBV5-1 to TRBJ1-1; 9 bases match TRBD1. CDR1 and CDR2 from the germline V gene are SGHRS and YFSETQ. This CDR3 contains 13 residues. The V segment lost 5 bases and the J segment 7 bases; nucleotides outside the gene matches: 6. This CDR3 is CASSSDRGNEAFF. The CDR3, as DNA: TGCGCCAGCAGTTCTGACAGGGGGAATGAAGCTTTCTTT.

V gene TRBV3-1 combines with J gene TRBJ1-1; D is unresolved. V lost 2 bases to trimming and J lost 5 bases, with 12 bases between them. Germline V CDR1 and CDR2: LGHDT, YNNKEL (reference sequence). The CDR3 is made up of 14 amino acids. The DNA for the CDR3 is TGTGCCAGCAGCCAACCCGACTATCCTACTGAAGCTTTCTTT. This sequence encodes CASSQPDYPTEAFF.

The J gene is TRBJ2-1, the V gene TRBV15; perhaps TRBD1 as D (6 bases). The germline V gene encodes CDR1 LNHNV and CDR2 YYDKDF (reference sequence). The CDR3 is 11 amino acids. Trimming shortened V by 8 bases and J by 7 bases, and 9 bases separated the two germline ends. CDR3 sequence: CATERGNEQFF. CDR3 nucleotides: TGTGCCACCGAGAGGGGGAATGAGCAGTTCTTC.

The genes are TRBV2 and TRBJ1-5; maybe TRBD1 (6 bases). Germline CDR1 SNHLY, CDR2 FYNNEI. The CDR3 runs to 15 residues. Trimming cost V 5 bases and J 1 base, with 12 bases left between them. The CDR3: CASSRGVGSNQPQHF. In DNA form, the CDR3 reads TGTGCCAGCAGTAGGGGGGTAGGGAGCAATCAGCCCCAGCATTTT.

There are a few counts of this clonotype. The V and J genes are TRBV7-6 and TRBJ2-3, with 9 bases fitting TRBD2. The germline V gene encodes CDR1 SGHVS and CDR2 FNYEAQ. V trimming: 4 bases; J trimming: 4 bases; junction bases outside the gene matches: 9. CDR3 length equals 16 residues. The CDR3 sequence is CASSSPSGRSPDTQYF. In nucleotides, the CDR3 is TGTGCCAGCAGCTCCCCCAGCGGGAGGTCCCCAGATACGCAGTATTTT.